Shown below are 18 T cell receptor beta chains from a single sample sequenced in a study of blood T cell repertoires in COVID-19. Measured with immunoSEQ multiplex PCR; TCRdb has only the in-frame clones, and not every one. The sample yields 200,000 to 250,000 clones, more than 80% seen once. The sequencing input was peripheral blood. The receptors stem from a woman aged 25 to 45 with COVID-19, enrolled during active disease.

The rearrangement joins TRBV19 to TRBJ1-2; 7 bases line up with TRBD1. Germline loops: CDR1 LNHDA, CDR2 SQIVND (reference sequence). The trim removed 8 bases at V and 2 bases at J, leaving 5 bases unmatched. CDR3 size: 13 residues. CDR3 region: CASSRDSNYGYTF. For the CDR3, the DNA is TGTGCCAGTTCCCGGGACAGCAACTATGGCTACACCTTC. The whole variable domain, remainder taken from reference TRBV19 and TRBJ1-2, is DGGITQSPKYLFRKEGQNVTLSCEQNLNHDAMYWYRQDPGQGLRLIYYSQIVNDFQKGDIAEGYSVSREKKESFPLTVTSAQKNPTAFYLCASSRDSNYGYTFGSGTRLTVV.

The J gene is TRBJ2-7, the V gene TRBV5-4, with a tentative D call TRBD1 (5 bases). The CDR3 loop spans 14 amino acids. The V and J ends lost 4 bases and 4 bases respectively, with 15 bases between them. CDR1 and CDR2 from the germline V gene are SGHNT and YYREEE (reference sequence). The CDR3 here is CASSLDRNPYEQYF. In DNA, the CDR3 is TGTGCCAGCAGCCTCGACAGAAACCCTTACGAGCAGTACTTC.

This chain joins TRBV2 and TRBJ2-1; 7 bases align to TRBD2. This CDR3 is built from 18 residues. The germline CDR1 and CDR2 sequences are SNHLY and FYNNEI. V was clipped by 4 bases and J by 0 bases; unmatched bases: 12. CDR3 protein: CASSGDSSGSSSYNEQFF. CDR3 nucleotides: TGTGCCAGCAGTGGGGACTCTAGCGGATCAAGCTCCTACAATGAGCAGTTCTTC.

The V gene is TRBV7-9, the J gene TRBJ1-6; 8 bases align to TRBD1. Germline CDR1 and CDR2: SEHNR and FQNEAQ (reference sequence). This CDR3 spans 13 amino acids. Trimming removed 5 bases from V and 9 bases from J; junction bases left unmatched: 3. The CDR3 nucleotides read TGTGCCAGCAGCAAGGACAGGGCTTCACCCCTCCACTTT. This translates into CASSKDRASPLHF.

The rearrangement joins TRBV9 to TRBJ2-3; a weak D match, TRBD2 (6 bases). Germline V gene data show CDR1 as SGDLS and CDR2 as YYNGEE. This CDR3 is built from 15 residues. Trimming took 0 bases from V and 0 from J, leaving 8 bases between them. The CDR3 bases are TGTGCCAGCAGCGTAGTGGGACTTAGCACAGATACGCAGTATTTT. Translating it yields CASSVVGLSTDTQYF.

Worth noting for this clone: Mismatch with germline at one junction end may stem from a read error. J is TRBJ2-7 and V is TRBV6-5; no definite D call. The CDR3 contains 14 residues. CDR1 and CDR2 (germline): MNHEY, SVGAGI. The CDR3 sequence is CASSYSVGSHEQYF. CDR3 DNA: TGTGCCAGCAGTTACTCGGTTGGCTCCCACGAGCAGTACTTC.

The V and J genes are TRBV28 and TRBJ1-2; 9 bases are shared with TRBD1. Germline-derived CDR1 and CDR2 are MDHEN and SYDVKM. The CDR3 extends over 16 amino acids. After removal of 5 bases from V and 3 bases from J, the junction contained 10 bases not matched to a gene. CDR3 region: CASSAPHRTGDYGYTF. CDR3 DNA: TGTGCCAGCAGTGCCCCTCACCGGACAGGGGACTATGGCTACACCTTC.

The chain uses TRBV7-2 and TRBJ2-1; TRBD2 matches 7 bases. The CDR3 contains 17 residues. In germline, CDR1 is SGHTA, CDR2 FQGNSA. The V gene end was trimmed by 5 bases and the J gene end by 7 bases; junction bases not matched to a gene: 17. The chain's CDR3 is CASSRGLVAGPWNEQFF. The CDR3 nucleotides are TGTGCCAGCAGCCGGGGATTAGTAGCGGGTCCCTGGAATGAGCAGTTCTTC.

The chain recombines TRBV5-1 with TRBJ1-1; perhaps TRBD1 as D (6 bases). The CDR3 is 16 residues long. Per germline, CDR1 SGHRS and CDR2 YFSETQ. V was cut by 1 base and J by 4 bases, with 17 bases left in between. The CDR3 coding sequence is TGCGCCAGCAGCTTGATAGGAAGAACAGGGTTCACTGAAGCTTTCTTT. It encodes CASSLIGRTGFTEAFF.

The chain joins TRBV6-5 to TRBJ2-1; weak D call: TRBD2 (6 bases). This CDR3 has 13 amino acids. V was clipped by 6 bases and J by 4 bases, with 10 bases between them. The germline CDR1 and CDR2 sequences are MNHEY and SVGAGI. In DNA, the CDR3 is TGTGCCAGCAGGACTGGGACTTACAATGAGCAGTTCTTC. It is translated as CASRTGTYNEQFF.

This sequence joins TRBV24-1 and TRBJ2-2; 8 bases are shared with TRBD1. The V and J ends lost 7 bases and 5 bases, in that order; junction bases with no gene match: 8. The CDR3 totals 15 residues. Germline CDR1 is KGHDR and CDR2 is SFDVKD. The CDR3 DNA is TGTGCCACCAGCCGCAGGGGGCAGGGTACCGGGGAGCTGTTTTTT. This translates into CATSRRGQGTGELFF.

This clone occurred once. The rearrangement links TRBV7-2 to TRBJ2-5, with D unresolved. Per the germline V gene, CDR1 is SGHTA and CDR2 is FQGNSA. The CDR3 loop spans 13 amino acids. V lost 1 base to trimming and J lost 5 bases, with 8 bases between them. CDR3 region: CASSLEQTETQYF. DNA of the CDR3: TGTGCCAGCAGCTTAGAACAGACGGAGACCCAGTACTTC.

The sample holds one count of this clone. The V gene is TRBV13, the J gene TRBJ2-2; weak D call: TRBD1 (5 bases). Trimming shortened V by 6 bases and J by 7 bases, and 12 bases separated the two germline ends. Per the germline V gene, CDR1 is PRHDT and CDR2 is FYEKMQ (reference sequence). This CDR3 contains 13 residues. The CDR3 region has the DNA TGTGCCAGCAGTGGGGCCTTGGGCGGGGAGCTGTTTTTT. It specifies CASSGALGGELFF.

The CDR3 sequence is CASSYASGGTETQYF. The CDR3 DNA is TGTGCCAGCAGTTATGCTAGCGGGGGAACAGAGACCCAGTACTTC. This chain joins TRBV6-2 or TRBV6-3 and TRBJ2-5; 10 bases are shared with TRBD2. The length of the CDR3 is 15 residues. The V and J ends lost 3 bases and 4 bases, in that order; junction bases with no gene match: 5. Germline lookup yields CDR1 MNHEY and CDR2 SVGEGT.

The sample holds one count of this clone. The chain recombines TRBV5-6 with TRBJ1-1; D is ambiguous. The CDR3 has 16 amino acids. V lost 0 bases and J 3 bases, leaving 15 bases between the germline ends. Germline values: CDR1 SGHDT, CDR2 YYEEEE. The DNA for the CDR3 is TGTGCCAGCAGCTTGGATAATAGAGGAAGGTACACTGAAGCTTTCTTT. As protein: CASSLDNRGRYTEAFF.

The chain is built from TRBV27 and TRBJ1-5; D possibly corresponds to TRBD1 (5 bases). Trimming removed 5 bases at V and 3 bases at J, with 14 bases between. This CDR3 has 15 residues. The germline V gene encodes CDR1 MNHEY and CDR2 SMNVEV (reference sequence). DNA for the CDR3: TGTGCCAGCAGTACCAGACAGAGCGCCAATCAGCCCCAGCATTTT. It translates to CASSTRQSANQPQHF.

The V call is TRBV10-3, the J call TRBJ2-7; 11 positions match TRBD2. The CDR3 length is 18 residues. V was pared by 4 bases and J by 3 bases, with 14 bases of the junction left unmatched. Germline CDR1 and CDR2: ENHRY and SYGVKD. The CDR3 DNA is TGTGCCATCAGTGTGACTAGCGGGACCGGAATGAAGTTCTACGAGCAGTACTTC. It encodes CAISVTSGTGMKFYEQYF.

The rearrangement links TRBV9 to TRBJ1-2; possibly TRBD1 for D (6 bases). Trimming removed 4 bases from V and 4 bases from J, with 14 bases in between. The CDR3 is made up of 14 amino acids. The germline gives CDR1 SGDLS, CDR2 YYNGEE. The CDR3 DNA sequence: TGTGCCAGCAGCCCAGGGGTCTACGGCTATGGCTACACCTTC. It encodes CASSPGVYGYGYTF. Looking up the rest from reference TRBV9 and TRBJ1-2 gives the full variable domain: DSGVTQTPKHLITATGQRVTLRCSPRSGDLSVYWYQQSLDQGLQFLIQYYNGEERAKGNILERFSAQQFPDLHSELNLSSLELGDSALYFCASSPGVYGYGYTFGSGTRLTVV.